These 17 T cell receptor beta chains share one sample of origin, sequenced in a study of blood T cell repertoires in COVID-19. The protocol was immunoSEQ multiplex PCR, while the TCRdb copy is restricted to in-frame clones and leaves out a portion. In the table there are fewer than 150,000 clones, approximately 84% of which are singletons. Sequencing was performed on peripheral blood. Receptor source: a man in his forties with acute or convalescent COVID-19.

The chain employs TRBV24-1 and TRBJ2-1, with D perhaps TRBD2 (7 bases). With 1 base removed from V and 2 bases from J, the gap between germline ends came to 11 bases. The CDR3 totals 16 residues. The germline V gene encodes CDR1 KGHDR and CDR2 SFDVKD. The CDR3 nucleotides read TGTGCCACCAGTGATTTTAAGGGGGGGACCTACAATGAGCAGTTCTTC. Encoded protein: CATSDFKGGTYNEQFF.

This rearrangement joins TRBV5-4 to TRBJ2-2, with D possibly TRBD2 on 5 matching bases. V was clipped by 6 bases and J by 5 bases, with 11 bases between them. The CDR3 length is 13 residues. Germline V CDR1 and CDR2: SGHNT, YYREEE (reference sequence). CDR3 sequence: CASNPRGTGELFF. CDR3 bases: TGTGCCAGCAACCCCCGGGGAACCGGGGAGCTGTTTTTT.

The chain recombines TRBV4-1 with TRBJ2-1; 12 nucleotides agree with TRBD1. CDR3 length: 17 residues. Germline trimming cut 2 bases from V and 7 bases from J; bases unmatched to any gene: 9. Germline V lookup: CDR1 MGHRA, CDR2 YSYEKL. The CDR3 nucleotides are TGCGCCAGCAGCCAATTTCATGGGACAGGGGGCATGAATGAGCAGTTCTTC. Its translation: CASSQFHGTGGMNEQFF.

The chain links TRBV3-1 (or the pseudogene TRBV3-2) to TRBJ1-2; TRBD1 matches 10 bases. The CDR3 is 16 amino acids. Germline V gene data show CDR1 as LGHDT and CDR2 as YNNKEL (reference sequence). The V segment lost 7 bases and the J segment 0 bases; nucleotides outside the gene matches: 8. The DNA of the CDR3 is TGTGCCAGCACCACCGACAGGGGGCGAGCTAACTATGGCTACACCTTC. Protein: CASTTDRGRANYGYTF.

V gene TRBV9 combines with J gene TRBJ1-1, with 7 bases fitting TRBD1. Germline CDR1 SGDLS, CDR2 YYNGEE. This CDR3 spans 15 amino acids. V shed 4 bases and J 2 bases; nucleotides not matched to a gene: 8. This CDR3 is CASSPQTGYNTEAFF. CDR3 bases: TGTGCCAGCAGCCCGCAGACAGGGTATAACACTGAAGCTTTCTTT.

The chain links TRBV7-2 to TRBJ2-5; the D is unclear. Germline CDR1 is SGHTA and CDR2 is FQGNSA. Between the trimmed V and J ends, which lost 6 bases and 1 base, there was a span of 24 bases. The CDR3 is made up of 18 amino acids. The CDR3 nucleotides read TGTGCCAGCAGACCCAACGTCGTCTTTATGGGCAGCCAAGAGACCCAGTACTTC. It specifies CASRPNVVFMGSQETQYF.

The DNA for the CDR3 is TGCGCCAGCAGCCAACCGGGATCTTCCCAAGAGACCCAGTACTTC. Amino acids: CASSQPGSSQETQYF. V gene TRBV4-1 combines with J gene TRBJ2-5, with D possibly being TRBD2 (5 bases). The V gene's germline CDR1 is MGHRA and CDR2 YSYEKL. V was shortened by 2 bases and J by 1 base, with 11 bases between the two germline ends. The CDR3 has 15 residues.

This clone was recorded only once. V and J are TRBV18 and TRBJ2-2; the match to TRBD2 covers 7 bases. In germline, CDR1 is KGHSH, CDR2 LQKENI. The CDR3 has 16 amino acids. The trim removed 3 bases at V and 2 bases at J, leaving 6 bases unmatched. For the CDR3, the DNA is TGTGCCAGCTCACCGTTCAGCGGGGATAACACCGGGGAGCTGTTTTTT. It encodes CASSPFSGDNTGELFF.

The chain couples TRBV7-2 to TRBJ2-3; TRBD2 agrees at 16 bases. Losses at the gene ends were 5 bases for V and 5 bases for J; bases not matched to a gene: 13. CDR3 length equals 19 residues. The germline V gene has CDR1 SGHTA and CDR2 FQGNSA. CDR3 sequence reads: CASSTPGLAGGLPKDTQYF. As DNA, the CDR3 is TGTGCCAGCAGCACTCCGGGACTAGCGGGGGGGCTTCCCAAAGATACGCAGTATTTT.

The J gene is TRBJ2-3, the V gene TRBV6-2 or TRBV6-3, with D maybe TRBD2 (5 bases). Germline V gene lookup returns CDR1 MNHEY and CDR2 SVGEGT. This CDR3 has 17 residues. The ends were cut back, 1 base at V and 0 bases at J, with 14 bases in the middle. The DNA of the CDR3 is TGTGCCAGCAGTTACTGGGGAGTCAGCCAAAGCACAGATACGCAGTATTTT. It translates to CASSYWGVSQSTDTQYF.

The V call is TRBV27, the J call TRBJ2-7, with D possibly being TRBD2 (5 bases). CDR3 size: 15 residues. The germline gives CDR1 MNHEY, CDR2 SMNVEV (reference sequence). Between the trimmed V and J ends, which lost 3 bases and 7 bases, there was a span of 19 bases. The CDR3, as DNA: TGTGCCAGCAGTTTCTCTCTGGCGGGCAATATGGAGCAGTACTTC. This sequence encodes CASSFSLAGNMEQYF.

V and J are TRBV4-2 and TRBJ2-1, with D possibly matching TRBD2 (5 bases). With 4 bases removed from V and 14 bases from J, the gap between germline ends came to 18 bases. Germline CDR1 is LGHNA and CDR2 is YNFKEQ. This CDR3 contains 13 residues. CDR3 DNA sequence: TGTGCCAGCAGCCTTCTAAACGGGGAGATGGAGTTCTTC. It specifies CASSLLNGEMEFF.

This clone was counted once. The CDR3 DNA is TGTGCCACCAGCAGGACGGGACTAGCCTCCGAGCAGTACTTC. This sequence encodes CATSRTGLASEQYF. V usage is TRBV15 and J usage is TRBJ2-7; 9 nucleotides agree with TRBD2. CDR1 is LNHNV and CDR2 is YYDKDF in the germline V gene (reference sequence). The ends lost 3 bases at V and 6 bases at J; junction bases unmatched: 6. There are 14 residues in the CDR3.

V usage is TRBV3-1 (or the pseudogene TRBV3-2) and J usage is TRBJ1-1, with D possibly TRBD1 on 6 matching bases. Germline-derived CDR1 and CDR2 are LGHDT and YNNKEL (reference sequence). V dropped 1 base and J dropped 5 bases, with 17 bases sitting between them. The CDR3 sequence is 16 residues long. CDR3 bases: TGTGCCAGCAGCCAAGTCATCGGCAGGGGTTTAACTGAAGCTTTCTTT. Protein product: CASSQVIGRGLTEAFF.

J is TRBJ2-3 and V is TRBV29-1, with TRBD2 identical over 9 bases. This CDR3 is 14 amino acids long. The V gene's germline CDR1 is SQVTM and CDR2 ANQGSEA. Germline trimming cut 5 bases from V and 2 bases from J; bases unmatched to any gene: 5. CDR3 sequence (DNA): TGCAGCGTTTCCGGGACTAGCATCACAGATACGCAGTATTTT. It encodes CSVSGTSITDTQYF.

This clone has just one count. This CDR3 is CASSHLRIETQYF. The CDR3 region has the DNA TGTGCCAGCAGCCATTTGAGGATCGAGACCCAGTACTTC. The rearrangement uses TRBV3-1 (or the pseudogene TRBV3-2) and TRBJ2-5; D is unclear. CDR3 size: 13 residues. CDR1 and CDR2 (germline): LGHDT, YNNKEL (reference sequence). V dropped 3 bases and J dropped 5 bases, with 10 bases sitting between them.

This chain joins TRBV2 and TRBJ1-5, with D maybe TRBD1 (5 bases). The CDR3 covers 14 residues. Germline CDR1 SNHLY, CDR2 FYNNEI. The V and J ends lost 7 bases and 1 base respectively, with 11 bases between them. The CDR3 protein is CASILDRSNQPQHF. The CDR3 DNA reads as TGTGCCAGCATCCTCGACAGAAGCAATCAGCCCCAGCATTTT.